A single T cell receptor (beta chain) is shown here with its context. Its specificity is unknown. V shed 10 bases and J shed 9 bases, with 22 bases lying between them. The CDR3 sequence is 14 residues long. Germline V gene data show CDR1 as SGHTA and CDR2 as FQGNSA. This sample is drawn from a study of T cells in localized non-small cell lung cancer. Here immunoSEQ multiplex PCR was the method, and the copy in TCRdb shows in-frame clones only, minus some. The repertoire consists of 30,000 or so clones, with nearly 90% occurring once and the leading ten covering 4.2%. Study-level findings and limits: Owing to sequencing of a solitary tumor region, heterogeneity cannot be discounted. The study detected a median roughly 56 of the top 100 tumor clones in adjacent lung. In uninvolved adjacent lung, T cell clonality reached its highest value, exceeding tumor. A denser population of T cells in blood accompanied longer overall survival.

This sequence originates from a woman aged 35-70 years with stage III lung adenocarcinoma. The chain joins TRBV7-2 to TRBJ2-1; D assignment may be TRBD1 or TRBD2 (5 bases each). Sequencing was performed on peripheral blood mononuclear cells, taken before any cancer treatment. The DNA for the CDR3 is TGTGCCACGAGCCGGGACCACGTCGTTGGTGAGCAGTTCTTC. It specifies CATSRDHVVGEQFF.